Presented here are 6 T cell receptor beta chains from one specimen sequenced in a study of cytomegalovirus exposure and HLA in healthy donors. The PCR used 60 Vbeta and 13 Jbeta primers. The table came from immunoSEQ multiplex PCR; TCRdb's copy has only in-frame clones and leaves some out. The data contain around 180,000 clones, over 80% of them singletons. The specimen was PBMCs. These receptors all stem from a boy aged 2 to 10 in good health and CMV-seronegative.

The chain combines TRBV5-5 with TRBJ1-1; 7 positions match TRBD1. Germline lookup yields CDR1 SGHKS and CDR2 YYEKEE (reference sequence). CDR3 length equals 14 residues. The trim removed 2 bases at V and 7 bases at J, leaving 8 bases unmatched. The DNA for the CDR3 is TGTGCCAGCAGCTTACTAAAGGGGGCAAATGAAGCTTTCTTT. Residues: CASSLLKGANEAFF.

The chain links TRBV2 to TRBJ1-2, with 9 bases fitting TRBD1. The CDR3 extends over 17 amino acids. The V and J ends lost 6 bases and 3 bases, in that order; junction bases with no gene match: 14. Germline CDR1 reads SNHLY; CDR2 reads FYNNEI. CDR3 DNA: TGTGCCAGCAGGGACTCCGGGACAGGGACATTTGACTATGGCTACACCTTC. This sequence encodes CASRDSGTGTFDYGYTF.

The CDR3 nucleotides read TGCGCCAGCAGCCAAGTACGCACAGTCCTCACAGATACGCAGTATTTT. Translated, it gives CASSQVRTVLTDTQYF. This sequence joins TRBV4-1 and TRBJ2-3; D is unresolved. Per the germline V gene, CDR1 is MGHRA and CDR2 is YSYEKL. The CDR3 is 16 residues long. V lost 1 base and J 2 bases, leaving 13 bases between the germline ends.

The V and J genes are TRBV6-5 and TRBJ2-5; 8 bases map to TRBD2. Germline V lookup: CDR1 MNHEY, CDR2 SVGAGI. The V and J ends lost 5 bases and 5 bases, in that order; junction bases with no gene match: 10. This CDR3 is 15 amino acids long. DNA for the CDR3: TGTGCCAGCAGTGCCACAGCGGGAGATGGGGAGACCCAGTACTTC. Its translation: CASSATAGDGETQYF.

The chain links TRBV5-4 to TRBJ2-7; a weak D match, TRBD2 (6 bases). Germline CDR1 is SGHNT and CDR2 is YYREEE (reference sequence). The CDR3 contains 14 residues. V lost 4 bases, J lost 5 bases, and 16 bases lay in between. CDR3 in DNA: TGTGCCAGCAGCGAGACGGGAGTCGGTGACGAGCAGTACTTC. It encodes CASSETGVGDEQYF.

The rearrangement joins TRBV5-1 to TRBJ2-5; D gene ambiguous. The DNA matches TRBJ2-7 better at its end, which makes the J call doubtful. The CDR3 extends over 14 amino acids. Germline CDR1 and CDR2: SGHRS and YFSETQ. The CDR3 here is CASSLYSGFYEQYF. The DNA of the CDR3 is TGCGCCAGCAGCTTGTACAGTGGGTTCTACGAGCAGTACTTC.